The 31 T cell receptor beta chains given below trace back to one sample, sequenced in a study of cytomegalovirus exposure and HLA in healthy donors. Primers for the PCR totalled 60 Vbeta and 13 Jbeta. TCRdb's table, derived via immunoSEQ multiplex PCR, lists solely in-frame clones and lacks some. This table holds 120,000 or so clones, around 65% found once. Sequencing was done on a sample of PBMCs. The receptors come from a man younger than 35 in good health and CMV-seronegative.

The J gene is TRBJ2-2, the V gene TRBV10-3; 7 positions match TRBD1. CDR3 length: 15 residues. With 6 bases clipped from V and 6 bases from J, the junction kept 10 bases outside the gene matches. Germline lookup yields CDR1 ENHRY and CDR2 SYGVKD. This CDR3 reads CAIRKDRAGSGELFF. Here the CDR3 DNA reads TGTGCCATCAGGAAAGACAGGGCTGGGTCCGGGGAGCTGTTTTTT.

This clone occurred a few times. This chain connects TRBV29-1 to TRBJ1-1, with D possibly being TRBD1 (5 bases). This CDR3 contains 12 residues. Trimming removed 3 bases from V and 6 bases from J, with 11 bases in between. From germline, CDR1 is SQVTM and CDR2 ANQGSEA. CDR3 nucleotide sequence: TGCAGCGTTGAGGACACCTGGGCTGAAGCTTTCTTT. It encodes CSVEDTWAEAFF.

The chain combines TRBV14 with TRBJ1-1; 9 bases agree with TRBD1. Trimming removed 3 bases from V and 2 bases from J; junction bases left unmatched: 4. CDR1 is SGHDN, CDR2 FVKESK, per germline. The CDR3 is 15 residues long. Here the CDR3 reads CASSQNRGPNTEAFF. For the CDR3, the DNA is TGTGCCAGCAGCCAGAACAGGGGGCCTAACACTGAAGCTTTCTTT.

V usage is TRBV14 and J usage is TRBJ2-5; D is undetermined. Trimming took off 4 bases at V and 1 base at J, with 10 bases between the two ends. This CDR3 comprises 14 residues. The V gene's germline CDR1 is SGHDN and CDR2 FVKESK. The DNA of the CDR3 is TGTGCCAGCAGCCCTAGAGGAATCCAAGAGACCCAGTACTTC. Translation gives CASSPRGIQETQYF.

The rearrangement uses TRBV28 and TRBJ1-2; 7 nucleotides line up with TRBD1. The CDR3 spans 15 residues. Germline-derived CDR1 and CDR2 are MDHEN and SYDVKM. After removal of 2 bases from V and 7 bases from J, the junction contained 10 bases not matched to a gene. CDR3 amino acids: CASSLEGARSFGYTF. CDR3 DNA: TGTGCCAGCAGTTTAGAGGGGGCGCGTAGTTTTGGCTACACCTTC.

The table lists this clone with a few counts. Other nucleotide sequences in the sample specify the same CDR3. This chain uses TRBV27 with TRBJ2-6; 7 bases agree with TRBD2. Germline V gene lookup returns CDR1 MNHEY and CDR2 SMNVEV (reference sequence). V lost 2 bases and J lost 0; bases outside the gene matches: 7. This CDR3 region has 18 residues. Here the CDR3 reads CASSLGRGWGSGANVLTF. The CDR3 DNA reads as TGTGCCAGCAGTTTAGGGAGGGGATGGGGCTCTGGGGCCAACGTCCTGACTTTC.

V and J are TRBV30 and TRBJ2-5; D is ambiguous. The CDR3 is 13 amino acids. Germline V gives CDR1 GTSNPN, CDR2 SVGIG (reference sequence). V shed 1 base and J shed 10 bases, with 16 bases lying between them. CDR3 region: CAWSAPPRRSQYF. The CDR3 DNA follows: TGTGCCTGGAGTGCCCCACCTCGGCGGAGCCAGTACTTC.

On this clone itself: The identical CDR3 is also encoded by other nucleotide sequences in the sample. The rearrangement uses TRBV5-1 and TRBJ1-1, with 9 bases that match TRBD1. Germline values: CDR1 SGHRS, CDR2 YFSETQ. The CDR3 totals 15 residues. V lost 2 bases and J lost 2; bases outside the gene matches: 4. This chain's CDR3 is CASSLHTGGNTEAFF. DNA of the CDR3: TGCGCCAGCAGCTTACATACAGGGGGCAACACTGAAGCTTTCTTT.

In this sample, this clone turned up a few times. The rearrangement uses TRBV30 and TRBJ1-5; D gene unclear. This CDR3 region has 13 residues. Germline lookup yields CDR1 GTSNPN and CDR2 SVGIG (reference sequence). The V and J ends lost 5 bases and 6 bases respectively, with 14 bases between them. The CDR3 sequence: CAWAGRKGQPQHF. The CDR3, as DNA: TGTGCCTGGGCCGGGAGAAAAGGTCAGCCCCAGCATTTT.

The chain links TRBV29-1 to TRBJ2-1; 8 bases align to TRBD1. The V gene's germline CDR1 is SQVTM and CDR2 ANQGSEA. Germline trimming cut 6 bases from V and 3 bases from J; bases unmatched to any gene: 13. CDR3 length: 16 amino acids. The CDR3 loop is CSVPGGWDRLYNEQFF. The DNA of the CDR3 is TGCAGCGTCCCCGGAGGTTGGGACAGGCTCTACAATGAGCAGTTCTTC.

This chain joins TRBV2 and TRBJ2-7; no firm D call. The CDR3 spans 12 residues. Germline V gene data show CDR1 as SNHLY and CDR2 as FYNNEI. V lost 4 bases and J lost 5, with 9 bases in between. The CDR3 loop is CASSVLPHEQYF. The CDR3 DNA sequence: TGTGCCAGCAGTGTACTCCCCCACGAGCAGTACTTC.

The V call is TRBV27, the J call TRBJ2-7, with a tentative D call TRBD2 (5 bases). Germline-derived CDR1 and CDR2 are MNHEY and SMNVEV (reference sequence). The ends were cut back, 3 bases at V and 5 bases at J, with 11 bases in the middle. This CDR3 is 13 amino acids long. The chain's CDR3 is CASSFRRSHEQYF. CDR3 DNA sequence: TGTGCCAGCAGTTTTCGGAGGTCCCACGAGCAGTACTTC.

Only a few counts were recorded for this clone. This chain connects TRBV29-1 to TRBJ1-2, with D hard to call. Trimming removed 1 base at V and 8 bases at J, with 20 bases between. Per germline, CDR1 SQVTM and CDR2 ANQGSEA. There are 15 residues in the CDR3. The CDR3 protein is CSVEVPDAVGDGYTF. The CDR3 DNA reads TGCAGCGTTGAAGTCCCCGACGCCGTAGGAGACGGCTACACCTTC. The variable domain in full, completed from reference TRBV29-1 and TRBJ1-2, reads SAVISQKPSRDICQRGTSLTIQCQVDSQVTMMFWYRQQPGQSLTLIATANQGSEATYESGFVIDKFPISRPNLTFSTLTVSNMSPEDSSIYLCSVEVPDAVGDGYTFGSGTRLTVV.

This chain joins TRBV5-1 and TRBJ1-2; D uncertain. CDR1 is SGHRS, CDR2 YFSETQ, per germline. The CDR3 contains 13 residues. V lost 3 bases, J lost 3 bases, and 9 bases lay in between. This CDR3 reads CASSSGSDYGYTF. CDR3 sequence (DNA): TGCGCCAGCAGCTCAGGTTCCGACTATGGCTACACCTTC.

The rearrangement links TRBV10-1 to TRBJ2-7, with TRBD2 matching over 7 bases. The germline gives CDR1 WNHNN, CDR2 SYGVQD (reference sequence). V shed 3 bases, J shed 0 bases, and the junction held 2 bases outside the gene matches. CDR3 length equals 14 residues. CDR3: CASSDQRGSYEQYF. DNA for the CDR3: TGCGCCAGCAGTGACCAGCGGGGCTCCTACGAGCAGTACTTC.

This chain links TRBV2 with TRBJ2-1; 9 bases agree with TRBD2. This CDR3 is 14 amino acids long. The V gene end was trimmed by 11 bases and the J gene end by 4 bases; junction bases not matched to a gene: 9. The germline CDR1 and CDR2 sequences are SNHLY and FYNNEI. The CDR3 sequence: CAGTREGFYNEQFF. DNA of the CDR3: TGTGCCGGGACGCGGGAGGGCTTTTACAATGAGCAGTTCTTC. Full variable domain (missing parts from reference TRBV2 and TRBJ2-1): EPEVTQTPSHQVTQMGQEVILRCVPISNHLYFYWYRQILGQKVEFLVSFYNNEISEKSEIFDDQFSVERPDGSNFTLKIRSTKLEDSAMYFCAGTREGFYNEQFFGPGTRLTVL.

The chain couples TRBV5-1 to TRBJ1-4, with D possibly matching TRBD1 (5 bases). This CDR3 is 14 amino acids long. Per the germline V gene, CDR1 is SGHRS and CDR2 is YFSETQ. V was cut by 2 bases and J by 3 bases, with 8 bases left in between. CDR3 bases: TGCGCCAGCAGCTTAGGGGCGTCTAATGAAAAACTGTTTTTT. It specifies CASSLGASNEKLFF.

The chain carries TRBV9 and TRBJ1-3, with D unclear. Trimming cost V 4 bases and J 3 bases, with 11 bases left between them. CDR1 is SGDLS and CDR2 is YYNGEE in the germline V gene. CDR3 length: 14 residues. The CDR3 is CASSSTEGGNTIYF. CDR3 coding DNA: TGTGCCAGCAGCTCCACGGAGGGTGGAAACACCATATATTTT.

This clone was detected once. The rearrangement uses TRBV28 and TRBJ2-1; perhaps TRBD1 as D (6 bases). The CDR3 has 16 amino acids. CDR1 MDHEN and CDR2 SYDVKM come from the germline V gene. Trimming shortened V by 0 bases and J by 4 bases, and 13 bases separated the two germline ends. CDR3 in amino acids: CASSLWQMGQYNEQFF. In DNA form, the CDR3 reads TGTGCCAGCAGTTTATGGCAAATGGGACAATACAATGAGCAGTTCTTC.

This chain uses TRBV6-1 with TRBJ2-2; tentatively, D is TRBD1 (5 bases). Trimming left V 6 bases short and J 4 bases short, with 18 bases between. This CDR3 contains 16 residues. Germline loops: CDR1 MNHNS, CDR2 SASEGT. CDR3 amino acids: CASRERQSHGTGELFF. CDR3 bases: TGTGCCAGCAGAGAAAGACAGAGCCATGGCACCGGGGAGCTGTTTTTT.

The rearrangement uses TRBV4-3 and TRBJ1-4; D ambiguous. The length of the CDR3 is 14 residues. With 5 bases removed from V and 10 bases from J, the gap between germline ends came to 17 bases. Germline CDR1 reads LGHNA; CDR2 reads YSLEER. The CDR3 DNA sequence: TGCGCCAGCAGCGTACGAAGTTGGCCAGTAAAACTGTTTTTT. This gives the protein CASSVRSWPVKLFF.

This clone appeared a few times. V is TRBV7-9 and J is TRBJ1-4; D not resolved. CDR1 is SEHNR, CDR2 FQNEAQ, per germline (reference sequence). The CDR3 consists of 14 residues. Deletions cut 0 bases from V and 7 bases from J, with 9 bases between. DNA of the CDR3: TGTGCCAGCAGCTTAGCCCCCGTGCGTGAAAAACTGTTTTTT. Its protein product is CASSLAPVREKLFF.

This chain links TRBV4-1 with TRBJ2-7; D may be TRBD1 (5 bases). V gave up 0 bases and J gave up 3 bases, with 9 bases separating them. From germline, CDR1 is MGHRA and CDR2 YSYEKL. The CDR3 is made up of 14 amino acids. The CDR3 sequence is CASSQEQDRYEQYF. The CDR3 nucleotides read TGCGCCAGCAGCCAAGAACAGGACCGCTACGAGCAGTACTTC.

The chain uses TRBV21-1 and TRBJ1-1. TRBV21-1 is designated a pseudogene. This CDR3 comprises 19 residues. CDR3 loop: CASSKIGFKGRTKRSGAFF. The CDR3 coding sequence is TGTGCCAGCAGCAAAATAGGTTTCAAGGGACGGACGAAAAGAAGCGGGGCTTTCTTT.

As DNA, the CDR3 is TGTGCCAGCAGTTACGCTGACAGGGCCGAGCAGTACTTC. Translating it yields CASSYADRAEQYF. This rearrangement joins TRBV27 to TRBJ2-7; TRBD1 matches 7 bases. Germline assignment: CDR1 MNHEY and CDR2 SMNVEV (reference sequence). This CDR3 is 13 amino acids long. V lost 4 bases and J lost 6; bases outside the gene matches: 6.

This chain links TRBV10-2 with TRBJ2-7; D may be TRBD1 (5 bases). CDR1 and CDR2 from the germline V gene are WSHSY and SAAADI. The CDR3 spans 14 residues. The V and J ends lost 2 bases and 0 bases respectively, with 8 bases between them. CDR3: CASSEQGFSYEQYF. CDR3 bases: TGCGCCAGCAGTGAGCAGGGTTTCTCCTACGAGCAGTACTTC.

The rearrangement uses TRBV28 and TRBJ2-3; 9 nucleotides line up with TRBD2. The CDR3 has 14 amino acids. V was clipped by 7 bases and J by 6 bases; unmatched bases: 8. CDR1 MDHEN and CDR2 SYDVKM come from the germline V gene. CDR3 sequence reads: CASIRRGGGDTQYF. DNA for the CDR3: TGTGCCAGCATTCGGCGGGGGGGCGGGGATACGCAGTATTTT.

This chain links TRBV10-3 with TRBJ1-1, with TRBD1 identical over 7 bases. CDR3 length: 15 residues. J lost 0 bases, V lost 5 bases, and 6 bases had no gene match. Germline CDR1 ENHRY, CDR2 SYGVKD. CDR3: CAISPGGQLNTEAFF. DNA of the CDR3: TGTGCCATCAGTCCAGGGGGGCAGCTGAACACTGAAGCTTTCTTT.

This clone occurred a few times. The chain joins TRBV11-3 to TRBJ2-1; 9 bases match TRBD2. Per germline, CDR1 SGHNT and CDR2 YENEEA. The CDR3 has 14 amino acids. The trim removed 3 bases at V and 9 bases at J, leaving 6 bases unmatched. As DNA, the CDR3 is TGTGCCAGCAGCTTTGGCGGGGGGGACGGTGAGCAGTTCTTC. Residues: CASSFGGGDGEQFF.

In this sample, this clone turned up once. The CDR3 region has the DNA TGTGCCAGCAGTGTCGGGACAGGGTTCTACGAGCAGTACTTC. Amino acid sequence: CASSVGTGFYEQYF. The chain couples TRBV27 to TRBJ2-7; TRBD1 aligns across 9 bases. Germline V gene sequence: CDR1 MNHEY, CDR2 SMNVEV (reference sequence). This CDR3 region has 14 residues. The ends lost 5 bases at V and 3 bases at J; junction bases unmatched: 5.

The CDR3 bases are TGCGCCAGCAGCCTGATGGGACAGGGTCTCGACGAGCAGTACTTC. Encoded protein: CASSLMGQGLDEQYF. The chain recombines TRBV5-1 with TRBJ2-7; 9 bases fit TRBD1. The junction had 10 bases not matched to a gene; V was cut back by 4 bases and J by 5 bases. Germline loops: CDR1 SGHRS, CDR2 YFSETQ. The CDR3 contains 15 residues.